The present T cell receptor (beta chain) was sequenced within a study of shared clonotypes between healthy human individuals. General study points: Around 5.3% of naive CD4 clonotypes were shared across four donors.

All donors were healthy HIV-negative adults lacking recent acute infections or vaccinations. Every donor was a Caucasian adult from Nashville, Tennessee. CDR3 length: 14 amino acids. Deletions cut 7 bases from V and 1 base from J, with 14 bases between. The germline gives CDR1 SNHLY, CDR2 FYNNEI. Data came from immunoSEQ multiplex PCR; TCRdb stores just in-frame clones and leaves some out. The sample records a few million clones, over 90% being singletons. As regards this clone: Its cognate antigen is unknown.

The V gene is TRBV2, the J gene TRBJ2-7; D not certain. What was sequenced was naive CD4+ T cells from PBMCs. Subset indicated: CD45RA+ positively selected. The receptor comes from a man aged 18 to 30 in good health. Some clones in this sample may be carry-over from other donors' samples. The CDR3 loop is CASIWYPLSYEQYF. The DNA for the CDR3 is TGTGCCAGCATATGGTATCCCCTTTCCTACGAGCAGTACTTC.